The text below deals with one T cell receptor (beta chain). Patients of the Seattle cohort, enrolled during active infection, were followed longitudinally. The record originates from a study of blood T cell repertoires in COVID-19. Study in general: T cells, B-cell-depleted T cells, or PBMCs provided the cDNA or gDNA that served as material.

Here immunoSEQ multiplex PCR was the method, and the copy in TCRdb shows in-frame clones only, minus some. The sample includes about 49,000 clones, around 86% seen only once; the top ten take 2% to 2.5%. The V and J ends lost 6 bases and 5 bases respectively, with 10 bases between them. The length of the CDR3 is 12 residues. This sequence was found in a woman of 80 years or more with COVID-19, enrolled during active disease. The chain carries TRBV12-3 or TRBV12-4 and TRBJ1-1; D gene unclear. Input material: peripheral blood. In nucleotides, the CDR3 is TGTGCCAGCAGACCCATGAGGACTGAAGCTTTCTTT. Translating gives CASRPMRTEAFF.